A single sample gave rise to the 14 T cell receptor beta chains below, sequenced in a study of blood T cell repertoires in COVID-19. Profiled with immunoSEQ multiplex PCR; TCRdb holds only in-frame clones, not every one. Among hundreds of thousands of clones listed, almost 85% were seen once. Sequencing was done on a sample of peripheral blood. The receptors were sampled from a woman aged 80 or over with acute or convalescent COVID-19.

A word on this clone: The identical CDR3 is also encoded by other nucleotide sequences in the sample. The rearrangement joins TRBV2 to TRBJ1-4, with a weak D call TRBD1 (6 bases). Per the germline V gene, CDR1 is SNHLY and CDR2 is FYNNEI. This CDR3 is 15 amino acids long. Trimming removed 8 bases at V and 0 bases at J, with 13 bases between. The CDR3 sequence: CASSEGGATNEKLFF. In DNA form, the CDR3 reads TGTGCCAGCTCCGAGGGGGGGGCAACTAATGAAAAACTGTTTTTT.

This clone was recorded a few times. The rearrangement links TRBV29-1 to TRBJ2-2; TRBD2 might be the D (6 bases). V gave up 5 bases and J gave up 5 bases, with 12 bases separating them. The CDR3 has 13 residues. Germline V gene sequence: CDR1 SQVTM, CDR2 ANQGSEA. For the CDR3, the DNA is TGCAGCGTTTCGGGGGTACAGACCGGGGAGCTGTTTTTT. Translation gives CSVSGVQTGELFF.

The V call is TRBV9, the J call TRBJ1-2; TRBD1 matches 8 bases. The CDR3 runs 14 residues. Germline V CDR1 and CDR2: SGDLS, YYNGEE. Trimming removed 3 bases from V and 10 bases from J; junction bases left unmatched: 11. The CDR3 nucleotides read TGTGCCAGCAGCGGAATGGGGGCAGGGGGCGACTACACCTTC. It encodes CASSGMGAGGDYTF.

The CDR3 DNA reads as TGTGCCAGCAGTGGGGGGAGGGAGTATGGCTACACCTTC. Its translation is CASSGGREYGYTF. The V gene is TRBV2, the J gene TRBJ1-2; D is perhaps TRBD1 (5 bases). This CDR3 has 13 amino acids. Between the trimmed V and J ends, which lost 4 bases and 5 bases, there was a span of 11 bases. CDR1 and CDR2 from the germline V gene are SNHLY and FYNNEI.

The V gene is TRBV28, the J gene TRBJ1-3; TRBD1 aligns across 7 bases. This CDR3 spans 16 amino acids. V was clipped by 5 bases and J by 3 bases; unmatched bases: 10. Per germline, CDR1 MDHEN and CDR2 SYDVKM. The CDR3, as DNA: TGTGCCAGCAGTATACCCGGGACAGAGATTGGAAACACCATATATTTT. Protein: CASSIPGTEIGNTIYF.

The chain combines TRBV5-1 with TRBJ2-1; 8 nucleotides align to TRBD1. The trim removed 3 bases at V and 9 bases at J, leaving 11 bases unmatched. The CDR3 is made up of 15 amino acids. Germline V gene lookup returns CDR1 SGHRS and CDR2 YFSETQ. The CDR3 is CASSWGNLQGGEQFF. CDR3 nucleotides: TGCGCCAGCAGCTGGGGAAATTTACAGGGGGGTGAGCAGTTCTTC. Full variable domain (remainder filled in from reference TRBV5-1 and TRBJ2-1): KAGVTQTPRYLIKTRGQQVTLSCSPISGHRSVSWYQQTPGQGLQFLFEYFSETQRNKGNFPGRFSGRQFSNSRSEMNVSTLELGDSALYLCASSWGNLQGGEQFFGPGTRLTVL.

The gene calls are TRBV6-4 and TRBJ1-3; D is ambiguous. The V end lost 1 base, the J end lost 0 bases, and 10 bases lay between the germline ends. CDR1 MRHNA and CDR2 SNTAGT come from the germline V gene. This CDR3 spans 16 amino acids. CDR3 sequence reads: CASSDFHEYSGNTIYF. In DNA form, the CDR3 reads TGTGCCAGCAGTGACTTTCATGAGTACTCTGGAAACACCATATATTTT.

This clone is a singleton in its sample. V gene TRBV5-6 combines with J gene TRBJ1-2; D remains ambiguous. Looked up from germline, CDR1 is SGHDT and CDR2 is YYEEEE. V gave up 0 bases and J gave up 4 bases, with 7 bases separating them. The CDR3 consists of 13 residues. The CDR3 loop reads CASSLGSFYGYTF. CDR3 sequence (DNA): TGTGCCAGCAGCTTGGGTAGTTTCTATGGCTACACCTTC.

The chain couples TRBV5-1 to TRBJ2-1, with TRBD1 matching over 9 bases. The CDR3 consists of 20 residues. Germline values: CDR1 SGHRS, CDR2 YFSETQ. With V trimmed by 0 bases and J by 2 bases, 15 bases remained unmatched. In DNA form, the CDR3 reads TGCGCCAGCAGCTTGGGGGGACAGGGAAGGCTAACGAGGGCCTACAATGAGCAGTTCTTC. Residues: CASSLGGQGRLTRAYNEQFF.

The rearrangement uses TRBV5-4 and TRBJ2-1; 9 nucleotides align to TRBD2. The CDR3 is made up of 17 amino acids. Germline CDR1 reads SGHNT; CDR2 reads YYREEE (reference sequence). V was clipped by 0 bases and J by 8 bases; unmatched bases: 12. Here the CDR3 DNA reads TGTGCCAGCAGCTTGGCCGGGGGCGGGGGGGCCTCGGATGAGCAGTTCTTC. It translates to CASSLAGGGGASDEQFF.

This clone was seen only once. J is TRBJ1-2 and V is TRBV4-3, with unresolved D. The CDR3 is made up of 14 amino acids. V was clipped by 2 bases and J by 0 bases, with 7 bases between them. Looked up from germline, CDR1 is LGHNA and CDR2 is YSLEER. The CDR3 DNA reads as TGCGCCAGCAGCCAATGGGGAGCTAACTATGGCTACACCTTC. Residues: CASSQWGANYGYTF.

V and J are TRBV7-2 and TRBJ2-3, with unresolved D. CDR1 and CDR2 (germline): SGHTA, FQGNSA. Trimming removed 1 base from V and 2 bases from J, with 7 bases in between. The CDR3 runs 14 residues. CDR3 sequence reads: CASSLGFNTDTQYF. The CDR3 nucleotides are TGTGCCAGCAGCTTAGGTTTTAACACAGATACGCAGTATTTT. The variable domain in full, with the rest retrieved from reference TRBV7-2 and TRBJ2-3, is GAGVSQSPSNKVTEKGKDVELRCDPISGHTALYWYRQSLGQGLEFLIYFQGNSAPDKSGLPSDRFSAERTGGSVSTLTIQRTQQEDSAVYLCASSLGFNTDTQYFGPGTRLTVL.

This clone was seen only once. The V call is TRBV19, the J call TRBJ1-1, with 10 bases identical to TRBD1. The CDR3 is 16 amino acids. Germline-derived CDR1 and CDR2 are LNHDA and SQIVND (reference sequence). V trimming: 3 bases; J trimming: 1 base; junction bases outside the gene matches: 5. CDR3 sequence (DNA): TGTGCCAGTAGTATCGGGGACAGGGGTACGAACACTGAAGCTTTCTTT. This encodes CASSIGDRGTNTEAFF.

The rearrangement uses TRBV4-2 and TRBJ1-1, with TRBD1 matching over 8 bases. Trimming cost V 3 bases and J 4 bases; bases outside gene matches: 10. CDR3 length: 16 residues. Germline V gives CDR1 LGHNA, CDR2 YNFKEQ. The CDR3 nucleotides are TGTGCCAGCAGCCACGGTACCTCAGGGGGCGGCACTGAAGCTTTCTTT. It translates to CASSHGTSGGGTEAFF.